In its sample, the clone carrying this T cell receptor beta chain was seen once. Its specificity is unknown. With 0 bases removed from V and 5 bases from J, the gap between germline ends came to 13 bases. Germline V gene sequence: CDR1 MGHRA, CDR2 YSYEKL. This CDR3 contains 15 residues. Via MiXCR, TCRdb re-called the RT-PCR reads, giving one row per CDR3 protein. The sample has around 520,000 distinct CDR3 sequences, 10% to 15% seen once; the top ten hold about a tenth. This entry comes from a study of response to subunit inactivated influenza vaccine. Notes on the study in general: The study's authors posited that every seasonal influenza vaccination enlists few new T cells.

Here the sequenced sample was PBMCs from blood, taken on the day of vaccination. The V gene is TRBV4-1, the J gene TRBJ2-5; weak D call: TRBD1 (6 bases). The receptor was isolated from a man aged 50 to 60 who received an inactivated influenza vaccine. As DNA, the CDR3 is TGCGCCAGCAGCCAAGAGGGGCACACAGGGGAGACCCAGTACTTC. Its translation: CASSQEGHTGETQYF.